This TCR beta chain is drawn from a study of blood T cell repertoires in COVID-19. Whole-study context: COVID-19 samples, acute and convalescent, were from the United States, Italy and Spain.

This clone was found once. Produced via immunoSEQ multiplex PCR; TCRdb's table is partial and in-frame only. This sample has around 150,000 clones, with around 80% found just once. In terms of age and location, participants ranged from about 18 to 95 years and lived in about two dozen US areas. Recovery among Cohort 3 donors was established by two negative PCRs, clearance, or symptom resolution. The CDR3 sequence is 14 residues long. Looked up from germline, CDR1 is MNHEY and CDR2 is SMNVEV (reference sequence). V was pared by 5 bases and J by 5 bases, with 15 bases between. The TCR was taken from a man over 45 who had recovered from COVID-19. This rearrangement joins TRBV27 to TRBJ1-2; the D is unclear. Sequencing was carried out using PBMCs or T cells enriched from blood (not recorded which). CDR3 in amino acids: CASSVNRDSYGYTF. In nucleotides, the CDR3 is TGTGCCAGCAGTGTTAACCGGGATTCTTATGGCTACACCTTC.